What follows are 23 T cell receptor beta chains derived from one specimen sequenced in a study of T cell responses to AZD1222 COVID-19 vaccine. TCRdb's copy holds only in-frame clones and misses some; the assay was immunoSEQ multiplex PCR. The sample lists 170,000 or so clones; 90% were seen once. Material: peripheral blood, obtained on day 0 of AZD1222 vaccination. The receptors derive from an adult in good health.

The chain employs TRBV7-6 and TRBJ2-7; 11 bases map to TRBD2. In germline, CDR1 is SGHVS, CDR2 FNYEAQ. The CDR3 consists of 15 residues. V trimming: 1 base; J trimming: 2 bases; junction bases outside the gene matches: 1. The CDR3 DNA reads TGTGCCAGCAGCTTAGAGACTAGCGGGGCCTACGAGCAGTACTTC. Its protein is CASSLETSGAYEQYF.

On this clone: At one boundary the junction diverges from the germline segment, which might be a read error. The rearrangement uses TRBV7-7 and TRBJ2-5; tentatively, D is TRBD1 (5 bases). Germline V gene lookup returns CDR1 SSHAT and CDR2 FNYEAQ (reference sequence). This CDR3 comprises 15 residues. This CDR3 is CASSLSWGYQETQYF. CDR3 nucleotides: TGTGCTAGCAGCTTATCGTGGGGCTACCAAGAGACCCAGTACTTC.

The chain uses TRBV7-2 and TRBJ1-1; D not certain. V shed 0 bases and J shed 4 bases, with 6 bases lying between them. The CDR3 extends over 13 amino acids. Germline lookup yields CDR1 SGHTA and CDR2 FQGNSA. CDR3 sequence reads: CASSLAESTEAFF. The CDR3 coding sequence is TGTGCCAGCAGCTTAGCAGAGAGCACTGAAGCTTTCTTT.

The chain combines TRBV2 with TRBJ1-6, with TRBD1 matching over 9 bases. This CDR3 region has 11 residues. CDR1 is SNHLY and CDR2 is FYNNEI in the germline V gene. V lost 5 bases to trimming and J lost 14 bases; unmatched junction nucleotides: 1. This chain's CDR3 is CASSTGGTLHF. The DNA for the CDR3 is TGTGCCAGCAGTACAGGGGGCACCCTCCACTTT.

The chain joins TRBV6-2 or TRBV6-3 to TRBJ2-7; D remains unclear. CDR3 size: 14 residues. Germline V gene sequence: CDR1 MNHEY, CDR2 SVGEGT. The V and J ends lost 2 bases and 1 base respectively, with 9 bases between them. As DNA, the CDR3 is TGTGCCAGCAGTTACACACTTGATTCCTACGAGCAGTACTTC. Translation gives CASSYTLDSYEQYF.

This clone came up a few times. The rearrangement links TRBV15 to TRBJ2-5; D unresolved. From germline, CDR1 is LNHNV and CDR2 YYDKDF (reference sequence). This CDR3 spans 15 amino acids. Trimming removed 3 bases at V and 3 bases at J, with 14 bases between. For the CDR3, the DNA is TGTGCCACCAGCAGCACCCGGGCTTCTGAAGAGACCCAGTACTTC. This translates into CATSSTRASEETQYF. Variable domain in full (rest from reference TRBV15 and TRBJ2-5): DAMVIQNPRYQVTQFGKPVTLSCSQTLNHNVMYWYQQKSSQAPKLLFHYYDKDFNNEADTPDNFQSRRPNTSFCFLDIRSPGLGDTAMYLCATSSTRASEETQYFGPGTRLLVL.

The V call is TRBV6-1, the J call TRBJ1-1; a weak D match, TRBD1 (6 bases). V lost 1 base and J 8 bases, leaving 11 bases between the germline ends. CDR1 is MNHNS, CDR2 SASEGT, per germline. This CDR3 contains 13 residues. For the CDR3, the DNA is TGTGCCAGCAGTGAAGTGGGGGGGCGGGAAGCTTTCTTT. Protein sequence: CASSEVGGREAFF.

J is TRBJ2-3 and V is TRBV2; 11 bases are shared with TRBD1. Germline V CDR1 and CDR2: SNHLY, FYNNEI. The CDR3 spans 14 residues. J was trimmed by 7 bases and V by 3 bases; bases with no gene match: 3. The CDR3 nucleotides read TGTGCCAGCAGTGAGGGGACAGGGGGGAATACGCAGTATTTT. This translates into CASSEGTGGNTQYF.

In the case of this clone: Other DNA sequences in the sample encode the same CDR3. The V gene is TRBV5-1, the J gene TRBJ2-5; 11 positions agree with TRBD2. Per germline, CDR1 SGHRS and CDR2 YFSETQ. This CDR3 spans 14 amino acids. V lost 0 bases to trimming and J lost 5 bases; unmatched junction nucleotides: 0. The CDR3 protein is CASSLGLAGETQYF. The CDR3 bases are TGCGCCAGCAGCTTGGGACTAGCGGGGGAGACCCAGTACTTC.

This clone was found once. This chain joins TRBV6-5 and TRBJ1-1; TRBD1 might be the D (6 bases). This CDR3 is 15 amino acids long. The ends were cut back, 3 bases at V and 0 bases at J, with 11 bases in the middle. The germline V gene encodes CDR1 MNHEY and CDR2 SVGAGI. The CDR3 region has the DNA TGTGCCAGCAGTTATGGGACACTGCTGAACACTGAAGCTTTCTTT. Its translation: CASSYGTLLNTEAFF.

This rearrangement joins TRBV20-1 to TRBJ1-4; D remains ambiguous. The length of the CDR3 is 11 residues. V dropped 2 bases and J dropped 4 bases, with 2 bases sitting between them. Germline loops: CDR1 DFQATT, CDR2 SNEGSKA (reference sequence). The CDR3: CSARNNEKLFF. As DNA, the CDR3 is TGCAGTGCTAGAAATAATGAAAAACTGTTTTTT.

This clone was counted a single time. The chain employs TRBV5-6 and TRBJ2-3; 15 bases are a match to TRBD2. Germline CDR1 reads SGHDT; CDR2 reads YYEEEE. Trimming cost V 3 bases and J 4 bases; bases outside gene matches: 3. This CDR3 has 16 amino acids. The CDR3 loop is CASSWGLAGGPDTQYF. In DNA, the CDR3 is TGTGCCAGCAGCTGGGGACTAGCGGGGGGCCCAGATACGCAGTATTTT.

The chain links TRBV10-3 to TRBJ1-2, with D uncertain. Germline V gives CDR1 ENHRY, CDR2 SYGVKD. The CDR3 extends over 14 amino acids. The V end lost 6 bases, the J end lost 3 bases, and 14 bases lay between the germline ends. In DNA form, the CDR3 reads TGTGCCATCAGCCCTGCTGGGTTAGACTATGGCTACACCTTC. This translates into CAISPAGLDYGYTF.

The chain has TRBV4-1 and TRBJ1-5; 7 bases map to TRBD1. CDR3 length: 16 amino acids. V was clipped by 0 bases and J by 0 bases; unmatched bases: 2. The V gene's germline CDR1 is MGHRA and CDR2 YSYEKL. CDR3 nucleotides: TGCGCCAGCAGCCAAGACAGGGGGGATAGCAATCAGCCCCAGCATTTT. Translation: CASSQDRGDSNQPQHF.

The chain's CDR3 is CASSPGGPGYTF. The CDR3 coding sequence is TGTGCCAGCAGTCCCGGGGGCCCTGGCTACACCTTC. V is TRBV6-2 or TRBV6-3 and J is TRBJ1-2; TRBD1 is a possible D gene (6 bases). This CDR3 has 12 residues. V lost 5 bases to trimming and J lost 7 bases, with 11 bases between them. From germline, CDR1 is MNHEY and CDR2 SVGEGT.

The V and J genes are TRBV27 and TRBJ1-2; TRBD1 aligns across 7 bases. Trimming removed 7 bases from V and 7 bases from J; junction bases left unmatched: 12. In germline, CDR1 is MNHEY, CDR2 SMNVEV (reference sequence). This CDR3 is built from 14 residues. In DNA, the CDR3 is TGTGCCAGCAACCGACAGGGAACCCAGGGTGGCTACACCTTC. This encodes CASNRQGTQGGYTF.

This clone has at least ten counts. The V gene is TRBV3-1 (or the pseudogene TRBV3-2), the J gene TRBJ2-7, with no clear D. The CDR3 is 13 amino acids. CDR1 is LGHDT, CDR2 YNNKEL, per germline (reference sequence). V dropped 0 bases and J dropped 6 bases, with 9 bases sitting between them. For the CDR3, the DNA is TGTGCCAGCAGCCAAGATCGGGTCGGCGAGCAGTACTTC. Protein sequence: CASSQDRVGEQYF.

V usage is TRBV3-1 (or the pseudogene TRBV3-2) and J usage is TRBJ2-3; 11 bases line up with TRBD1. The V and J ends lost 7 bases and 1 base, in that order; junction bases with no gene match: 13. The germline gives CDR1 LGHDT, CDR2 YNNKEL (reference sequence). This CDR3 is built from 18 residues. The CDR3 nucleotides read TGTGCCAGCAAAAAAGCAGGACAGGGGGCGCGAGGCACAGATACGCAGTATTTT. Its translation is CASKKAGQGARGTDTQYF.

The chain recombines TRBV6-5 with TRBJ1-2, with a weak D call TRBD1 (6 bases). V was cut by 6 bases and J by 1 base, with 15 bases left in between. The CDR3 runs to 15 residues. Per the germline V gene, CDR1 is MNHEY and CDR2 is SVGAGI. The chain's CDR3 is CASRGAIGVNYGYTF. The CDR3 DNA reads TGTGCCAGCAGGGGGGCGATAGGGGTTAACTATGGCTACACCTTC.

V is TRBV18 and J is TRBJ2-7, with TRBD1 matching over 8 bases. The CDR3 has 13 residues. Germline assignment: CDR1 KGHSH and CDR2 LQKENI. V shed 0 bases and J 5 bases; nucleotides not matched to a gene: 0. The CDR3 DNA reads as TGTGCCAGCTCACCACCGACAGGGGACGAGCAGTACTTC. This translates into CASSPPTGDEQYF. Looking up the rest from reference TRBV18 and TRBJ2-7 gives the full variable domain: NAGVMQNPRHLVRRRGQEARLRCSPMKGHSHVYWYRQLPEEGLKFMVYLQKENIIDESGMPKERFSAEFPKEGPSILRIQQVVRGDSAAYFCASSPPTGDEQYFGPGTRLTVT.

The chain carries TRBV6-4 and TRBJ2-6; D is possibly TRBD1 or TRBD2 (5 bases each). V gave up 2 bases and J gave up 4 bases, with 12 bases separating them. The CDR3 runs 16 residues. CDR1 is MRHNA and CDR2 is SNTAGT in the germline V gene. CDR3 residues: CASSDGTQTGANVLTF. CDR3 in DNA: TGTGCCAGCAGTGACGGGACCCAGACCGGGGCCAACGTCCTGACTTTC.

The V and J genes are TRBV4-1 and TRBJ2-7; D is unclear. Germline V gene data show CDR1 as MGHRA and CDR2 as YSYEKL. The CDR3 loop spans 16 amino acids. The V end lost 0 bases, the J end lost 0 bases, and 12 bases lay between the germline ends. CDR3: CASSQEPSADSYEQYF. As DNA, the CDR3 is TGCGCCAGCAGCCAAGAACCTTCGGCGGACTCCTACGAGCAGTACTTC.

The J gene is TRBJ2-7, the V gene TRBV14; D not certain. This CDR3 region has 13 residues. CDR1 is SGHDN, CDR2 FVKESK, per germline. The ends were cut back, 4 bases at V and 0 bases at J, with 7 bases in the middle. This chain's CDR3 is CASSLYSSYEQYF. Written as DNA, the CDR3 is TGTGCCAGCAGCCTGTACAGCTCCTACGAGCAGTACTTC.